The next 28 T cell receptor beta chains were all read from a single sample in a study of CD8 T cells in Susac syndrome. RNA totalling about 0.45 to 1 ug underwent reverse transcription with random hexamers. TCRdb re-derived calls from the immunoSEQ multiplex PCR reads in MiXCR, one entry per CDR3 protein. In the table there are 250,000 to 300,000 distinct CDR3 sequences, 85% of which are singletons. Sequencing input: CD8+ T cells from PBMCs. All receptors derive from a human donor with multiple sclerosis.

The chain links TRBV25-1 to TRBJ2-5; 7 bases are shared with TRBD2. Per the germline V gene, CDR1 is MGHDK and CDR2 is SYGVNS. The CDR3 consists of 17 residues. V trimming: 1 base; J trimming: 1 base; junction bases outside the gene matches: 9. This CDR3 reads CASSESKREGSQETQYF. The CDR3 DNA sequence: TGTGCCAGCAGTGAATCGAAGAGGGAGGGATCCCAAGAGACCCAGTACTTC.

The V gene is TRBV25-1, the J gene TRBJ2-1; 9 bases fit TRBD2. The CDR3 extends over 16 amino acids. Unmatched junction bases numbered 5, after V lost 0 bases and J lost 5 bases. Looked up from germline, CDR1 is MGHDK and CDR2 is SYGVNS. The CDR3: CASSEYRLAGNNEQFF. DNA for the CDR3: TGTGCCAGCAGTGAATATAGGCTAGCGGGAAACAATGAGCAGTTCTTC.

The sample holds a few counts of this clonotype. The chain joins TRBV4-3 to TRBJ2-3; TRBD1 is a possible D gene (6 bases). Looked up from germline, CDR1 is LGHNA and CDR2 is YSLEER. V was pared by 0 bases and J by 2 bases, with 9 bases between. There are 15 residues in the CDR3. CDR3 loop: CASSQDRGLTDTQYF. The CDR3 DNA sequence: TGCGCCAGCAGCCAAGACAGGGGCCTCACAGATACGCAGTATTTT.

The gene calls are TRBV11-2 and TRBJ1-2; D might be TRBD1 (6 bases). This CDR3 is 15 amino acids long. In germline, CDR1 is SGHAT, CDR2 FQNNGV. V shed 6 bases and J shed 4 bases, with 18 bases lying between them. CDR3 region: CASSPTGLRRYGYTF. CDR3 nucleotide sequence: TGTGCCAGCAGTCCTACAGGGTTGAGACGCTATGGCTACACCTTC.

The V call is TRBV29-1, the J call TRBJ2-2, with D perhaps TRBD1 or TRBD2 (7 bases each). The CDR3 consists of 16 residues. The germline V gene encodes CDR1 SQVTM and CDR2 ANQGSEA. Trimming took off 3 bases at V and 5 bases at J, with 19 bases between the two ends. CDR3 bases: TGCAGCGTTGAGTATTTTGGCAGGGGGGGAACCGGGGAGCTGTTTTTT. Residues: CSVEYFGRGGTGELFF.

Concerning this clonotype: This likely comes from a read error, as the CDR3 has no conserved phenylalanine or tryptophan at its end. The chain links TRBV29-1 to TRBJ2-1; D possibly corresponds to TRBD2 (6 bases). The CDR3 sequence is 14 residues long. Looked up from germline, CDR1 is SQVTM and CDR2 is ANQGSEA. Trimming took off 4 bases at V and 3 bases at J, with 13 bases between the two ends. Here the CDR3 DNA reads TGCAGCGTTGCTGGGGACTGGAACTACAATGAGCAGTTCCTC. It specifies CSVAGDWNYNEQFL.

The CDR3 DNA reads as TGCAGCGTTGAAGATCGAGCGGCGTCAGGGCCCGAGCAGTACTTC. This translates into CSVEDRAASGPEQYF. The chain couples TRBV29-1 to TRBJ2-7; D could derive from TRBD1 or TRBD2 (5 bases each). Germline V gene data show CDR1 as SQVTM and CDR2 as ANQGSEA. Deletions cut 0 bases from V and 6 bases from J, with 18 bases between. CDR3 length equals 15 residues.

The chain has TRBV12-5 and TRBJ2-5; either TRBD1 or TRBD2 may fit D (6 bases each). This CDR3 has 14 amino acids. Between the trimmed V and J ends, which lost 5 bases and 5 bases, there was a span of 15 bases. Germline CDR1 and CDR2: LGHNT and FRNRAP. The CDR3: CASGGGQGVETQYF. The DNA for the CDR3 is TGTGCTAGTGGTGGGGGGCAGGGAGTGGAGACCCAGTACTTC.

The chain uses TRBV6-2 or TRBV6-3 and TRBJ2-7; D might be TRBD2 (6 bases). The length of the CDR3 is 14 residues. Germline V lookup: CDR1 MNHEY, CDR2 SVGEGT. V was trimmed by 5 bases and J by 1 base, leaving 12 bases between them. CDR3 residues: CASSGTFLSYEQYF. The DNA of the CDR3 is TGTGCCAGCAGTGGGACTTTTCTTTCCTACGAGCAGTACTTC.

This clonotype was seen more than once but under ten times. V and J are TRBV19 and TRBJ2-7; tentative D call: TRBD2 (6 bases). The CDR3 sequence is 14 residues long. CDR1 is LNHDA, CDR2 SQIVND, per germline (reference sequence). The V and J ends lost 10 bases and 5 bases respectively, with 21 bases between them. The CDR3 here is CATHPGGGWNEQYF. The CDR3 DNA is TGTGCCACTCATCCAGGTGGGGGGTGGAACGAGCAGTACTTC.

This chain connects TRBV4-3 to TRBJ2-1; no reliable D call. CDR3 length: 14 residues. Trimming shortened V by 0 bases and J by 5 bases, and 8 bases separated the two germline ends. CDR1 is LGHNA and CDR2 is YSLEER in the germline V gene. The CDR3 region is CASSQEGQDNEQFF. CDR3 nucleotides: TGCGCCAGCAGCCAAGAAGGGCAAGACAATGAGCAGTTCTTC.

The chain uses TRBV29-1 and TRBJ2-1, with TRBD2 identical over 9 bases. This CDR3 comprises 15 residues. CDR1 and CDR2 from the germline V gene are SQVTM and ANQGSEA. J was trimmed by 4 bases and V by 1 base; bases with no gene match: 5. CDR3 bases: TGCAGCGTTGAAGGGAGACTAGCGGCGTACAATGAGCAGTTCTTC. It is translated as CSVEGRLAAYNEQFF.

This chain links TRBV6-5 with TRBJ2-7; D is possibly TRBD2 (5 bases). This CDR3 is built from 13 residues. V was trimmed by 8 bases and J by 4 bases, leaving 15 bases between them. The germline CDR1 and CDR2 sequences are MNHEY and SVGAGI. CDR3 DNA sequence: TGTGCCAGCCAACTTGGACTTCATTACGAGCAGTACTTC. This encodes CASQLGLHYEQYF.

The chain joins TRBV27 to TRBJ2-5; weak D call: TRBD2 (6 bases). The CDR3 sequence is 14 residues long. V lost 4 bases and J lost 7, with 16 bases in between. The germline gives CDR1 MNHEY, CDR2 SMNVEV (reference sequence). The CDR3 DNA reads as TGTGCCAGCAGTTCTGACGGGGTGGGGGGGACCCAGTACTTC. It yields the protein CASSSDGVGGTQYF.

The V gene is TRBV20-1, the J gene TRBJ1-5; D is ambiguous. V lost 3 bases to trimming and J lost 0 bases, with 12 bases between them. This CDR3 spans 15 amino acids. Per germline, CDR1 DFQATT and CDR2 SNEGSKA (reference sequence). CDR3: CSARAEDPSNQPQHF. The CDR3 DNA reads as TGCAGTGCTAGGGCGGAAGATCCTAGCAATCAGCCCCAGCATTTT.

In this sample, this clonotype turned up once. The chain couples TRBV15 to TRBJ1-1, with 8 bases that match TRBD1. The CDR3 totals 13 residues. CDR1 and CDR2 from the germline V gene are LNHNV and YYDKDF (reference sequence). V lost 4 bases and J lost 6; bases outside the gene matches: 4. CDR3 protein: CATSIQGASEAFF. CDR3 nucleotides: TGTGCCACCAGCATCCAGGGGGCTTCTGAAGCTTTCTTT.

V gene TRBV29-1 combines with J gene TRBJ2-7; D remains ambiguous. Germline values: CDR1 SQVTM, CDR2 ANQGSEA. V was shortened by 7 bases and J by 2 bases, with 18 bases between the two germline ends. This CDR3 contains 14 residues. In DNA form, the CDR3 reads TGCAGCGGGATCCAGCAGTTCCCCCCCTACGAGCAGTACTTC. As protein: CSGIQQFPPYEQYF.

This chain connects TRBV9 to TRBJ2-3, with 11 nucleotides matching TRBD2. V dropped 4 bases and J dropped 6; count of bases not matched to a gene: 7. The CDR3 sequence is 15 residues long. CDR1 is SGDLS and CDR2 is YYNGEE in the germline V gene. The CDR3, as DNA: TGTGCCAGCAGCAGAACTAGCGGGAGTGTGGATACGCAGTATTTT. Translating it yields CASSRTSGSVDTQYF.

This chain joins TRBV15 and TRBJ1-1, with a weak D call TRBD1 (5 bases). Germline loops: CDR1 LNHNV, CDR2 YYDKDF (reference sequence). The CDR3 sequence is 14 residues long. Trimming shortened V by 5 bases and J by 4 bases, and 14 bases separated the two germline ends. The CDR3 protein is CATSPTRVGTEAFF. CDR3 nucleotide sequence: TGTGCCACCAGCCCCACCAGGGTGGGCACTGAAGCTTTCTTT.

The chain recombines TRBV9 with TRBJ2-1, with D maybe TRBD1 (5 bases). Per the germline V gene, CDR1 is SGDLS and CDR2 is YYNGEE. Trimming shortened V by 3 bases and J by 0 bases, and 13 bases separated the two germline ends. The CDR3 is 16 residues long. The CDR3 region is CASSAGGAVSYNEQFF. The CDR3 DNA is TGTGCCAGCAGCGCTGGTGGGGCTGTCTCCTACAATGAGCAGTTCTTC.

The chain has TRBV9 and TRBJ2-5, with D perhaps matching TRBD2 (5 bases). CDR1 is SGDLS, CDR2 YYNGEE, per germline. The V end was cut by 0 bases, the J end by 5 bases, with 14 bases between. The length of the CDR3 is 15 residues. CDR3 nucleotides: TGTGCCAGCAGCGTAGTCCCCGGGATACGGGAGACCCAGTACTTC. Protein sequence: CASSVVPGIRETQYF.

The V and J genes are TRBV27 and TRBJ1-2; no clear D. The CDR3 consists of 13 residues. Germline lookup yields CDR1 MNHEY and CDR2 SMNVEV (reference sequence). V lost 6 bases to trimming and J lost 3 bases, with 11 bases between them. CDR3 in amino acids: CASSSNTYYGYTF. Here the CDR3 DNA reads TGTGCCAGCAGCTCCAATACCTACTATGGCTACACCTTC.

This chain connects TRBV21-1 to TRBJ2-5; the tabulated D call, TRBD1, remains unverified against the DNA. TRBV21-1 is termed a pseudogene. This CDR3 region has 15 residues. CDR3 nucleotides: TGTGCCAGCAGCAAATTCGCAGGGTGGCAAGAGACCCAGTACTTC. It is translated as CASSKFAGWQETQYF.

The CDR3 loop reads CASRMAQSSYEQYF. Written as DNA, the CDR3 is TGTGCCAGCAGGATGGCACAGAGCTCCTACGAGCAGTACTTC. The chain joins TRBV28 to TRBJ2-7; D call uncertain. The germline V gene encodes CDR1 MDHEN and CDR2 SYDVKM. Trimming stripped 6 bases from V and 0 bases from J, with 12 bases between. CDR3 length: 14 amino acids.

J is TRBJ2-6 and V is TRBV27; no clear D gene. The CDR3 runs 16 residues. V lost 1 base, J lost 1 base, and 8 bases lay in between. CDR1 is MNHEY, CDR2 SMNVEV, per germline (reference sequence). The CDR3, as DNA: TGTGCCAGCAGTTTATTTTACATTTCTGGGGCCAACGTCCTGACTTTC. Translating gives CASSLFYISGANVLTF. Combining the CDR3 with reference TRBV27 and TRBJ2-6 gives the whole variable domain EAQVTQNPRYLITVTGKKLTVTCSQNMNHEYMSWYRQDPGLGLRQIYYSMNVEVTDKGDVPEGYKVSRKEKRNFPLILESPSPNQTSLYFCASSLFYISGANVLTFGAGSRLTVL.

The chain links TRBV28 to TRBJ1-4; D is ambiguous. Germline lookup yields CDR1 MDHEN and CDR2 SYDVKM. This CDR3 is built from 14 residues. The V and J ends lost 3 bases and 5 bases respectively, with 10 bases between them. The CDR3 spells CASSFEGLNEKLFF. The CDR3 region has the DNA TGTGCCAGCAGTTTCGAGGGCTTGAATGAAAAACTGTTTTTT.

The rearrangement joins TRBV27 to TRBJ1-4, with 7 positions matching TRBD1. CDR3 size: 15 residues. V shed 6 bases and J 8 bases; nucleotides not matched to a gene: 12. Germline CDR1 is MNHEY and CDR2 is SMNVEV (reference sequence). The chain's CDR3 is CASSQRRTGGEKLFF. CDR3 in DNA: TGTGCCAGCAGCCAGAGAAGGACAGGCGGAGAAAAACTGTTTTTT.

CDR3: CASSYGRDFRTEQFF. In DNA form, the CDR3 reads TGTGCCAGCAGCTATGGGCGGGATTTTCGTACTGAGCAGTTCTTC. The V call is TRBV11-3, the J call TRBJ2-1, with D tentatively TRBD2 (6 bases). The CDR3 loop spans 15 amino acids. V was pared by 4 bases and J by 9 bases, with 19 bases between. Germline-derived CDR1 and CDR2 are SGHNT and YENEEA.